Listed below are T cell receptor beta chains from one sample, sequenced in a study of OX40 agonist ivuxolimab in advanced cancers. The method was immunoSEQ multiplex PCR; TCRdb's version includes in-frame clones alone and lacks a portion of them. The data hold tens of thousands of clones, with approximately 92% observed a single time. The sequencing here drew on CD4+ or CD8+ T cells sorted from blood, taken in a trial of the OX40 agonist ivuxolimab. These receptors were collected from an adult with an advanced solid tumor such as melanoma, head and neck, liver or kidney cancer. Both conserved end residues are part of each CDR3. A D gene is named only where the DNA matches it firmly. Clone size is not always given. Where it is, it says once, few, many or a class for expanded clones.

clone_size: NA
d_call: NA
j_call: TRBJ2-5
v_call: TRBV5-1
cdr3_nt: TGCGCCAGCAGCTACGTCCAAGAGACCCAGTACTTC
cdr3_aa: CASSYVQETQYF

clone_size: NA
d_call: NA
j_call: TRBJ2-2
v_call: TRBV9
cdr3_nt: TGTGCCAGCAGCCCAGCCGGGCGGGGAGGGAACACCGGGGAGCTGTTTTTT
cdr3_aa: CASSPAGRGGNTGELFF

clone_size: NA
d_call: NA
j_call: TRBJ1-2
v_call: TRBV28
cdr3_nt: TGTGCCAGCAGTTTACGGTCATTTTATGGCTACACCTTC
cdr3_aa: CASSLRSFYGYTF

clone_size: NA
d_call: NA
j_call: TRBJ1-2
v_call: TRBV5-1
cdr3_nt: TGCGCCAGCAGCTTGGAACGATATGGCTACACCTTC
cdr3_aa: CASSLERYGYTF

clone_size: NA
d_call: NA
j_call: TRBJ2-6
v_call: TRBV4-1
cdr3_nt: TGCGCCAGCAGCCAAGATCTACTGATTTCCTACTCTGGGGCCAACGTCCTGACTTTC
cdr3_aa: CASSQDLLISYSGANVLTF

clone_size: NA
d_call: NA
j_call: TRBJ2-7
v_call: TRBV5-1
cdr3_nt: TGCGCCAGCAGCTTTAGTAGGGAGGTATACGAGCAGTACTTC
cdr3_aa: CASSFSREVYEQYF

clone_size: NA
d_call: TRBD1
j_call: TRBJ1-3
v_call: TRBV10-3
cdr3_nt: TGTGCCATCAGTCAACAGGGGGCGGCAGGAAACACCATATATTTT
cdr3_aa: CAISQQGAAGNTIYF

clone_size: NA
d_call: TRBD1
j_call: TRBJ1-2
v_call: TRBV28
cdr3_nt: TGTGCCAGCAGTTTCCATTCAGGGGGAGGTGGCTACACCTTC
cdr3_aa: CASSFHSGGGGYTF

clone_size: NA
d_call: NA
j_call: TRBJ2-1
v_call: TRBV7-2
cdr3_nt: TGTGCCAGCAGCACATCGAACAGGGTCTATGAGCAGTTCTTC
cdr3_aa: CASSTSNRVYEQFF

clone_size: NA
d_call: NA
j_call: TRBJ2-1
v_call: TRBV5-4
cdr3_nt: TGTGCCAGCAGCTTGGGGGCAGGGCCAAATGAGCAGTTCTTC
cdr3_aa: CASSLGAGPNEQFF

clone_size: NA
d_call: TRBD1
j_call: TRBJ1-4
v_call: TRBV4-1
cdr3_nt: TGCGCCAGCAGCCAAGCGGACAGGTATAATGAAAAACTGTTTTTT
cdr3_aa: CASSQADRYNEKLFF

clone_size: NA
d_call: NA
j_call: TRBJ2-7
v_call: TRBV6-5
cdr3_nt: TGTGCCAGCAGTTACTCGATAGGGGACGAGCAGTACTTC
cdr3_aa: CASSYSIGDEQYF

clone_size: once
d_call: NA
j_call: TRBJ2-5
v_call: TRBV11-2
cdr3_nt: TGTGCCAGCAGTCAGAAAGAGACCCAGTACTTC
cdr3_aa: CASSQKETQYF

clone_size: NA
d_call: NA
j_call: TRBJ2-3
v_call: TRBV4-2
cdr3_nt: TGTGCCAGCAGCCAATCCCGAGCGGCCACAGATACGCAGTATTTT
cdr3_aa: CASSQSRAATDTQYF

clone_size: NA
d_call: NA
j_call: TRBJ1-2
v_call: TRBV19
cdr3_nt: TGTGCCAGTAGCCTATCTTCCGGGGGCAACTATGGCTACACCTTC
cdr3_aa: CASSLSSGGNYGYTF

clone_size: NA
d_call: NA
j_call: TRBJ2-7
v_call: TRBV30
cdr3_nt: TGTGCCTGGAGTGTGTCAGAGAGCTCCTACGAGCAGTACTTC
cdr3_aa: CAWSVSESSYEQYF

clone_size: NA
d_call: NA
j_call: TRBJ2-1
v_call: TRBV6-1
cdr3_nt: TGTGCCAGCAAATTTAGACAGTACAATGAGCAGTTCTTC
cdr3_aa: CASKFRQYNEQFF

clone_size: NA
d_call: NA
j_call: TRBJ2-3
v_call: TRBV5-1
cdr3_nt: TGCGCCAGCAGCTTGGTTTCTACCACAGATACGCAGTATTTT
cdr3_aa: CASSLVSTTDTQYF

clone_size: NA
d_call: NA
j_call: TRBJ2-1
v_call: TRBV28
cdr3_nt: TGTGCCAGCAGTCGTCCAGGGGACTCCTACAATGAGCAGTTCTTC
cdr3_aa: CASSRPGDSYNEQFF

clone_size: once
d_call: NA
j_call: TRBJ2-5
v_call: TRBV9
cdr3_nt: TGTGCCAGCAGCGTAGGGGGTCCACAAGAGACCCAGTACTTC
cdr3_aa: CASSVGGPQETQYF

clone_size: once
d_call: NA
j_call: TRBJ1-2
v_call: TRBV2
cdr3_nt: TGTGCCAGCAATGAGGGTTTTGGGTATGGCTACACCTTC
cdr3_aa: CASNEGFGYGYTF

clone_size: NA
d_call: TRBD2
j_call: TRBJ2-5
v_call: TRBV2
cdr3_nt: TGTGCCAGCAGTCCTAGCGGGGGGGTGGGGACCCAGTACTTC
cdr3_aa: CASSPSGGVGTQYF

clone_size: NA
d_call: NA
j_call: TRBJ2-2
v_call: TRBV29-1
cdr3_nt: TGCAGCGTTGCCCGGGACGCAAACACCGGGGAGCTGTTTTTT
cdr3_aa: CSVARDANTGELFF

clone_size: NA
d_call: NA
j_call: TRBJ2-1
v_call: TRBV5-1
cdr3_nt: TGCGCCAGCAGCTATTCCGGCAATGAGCAGTTCTTC
cdr3_aa: CASSYSGNEQFF

clone_size: NA
d_call: NA
j_call: TRBJ2-6
v_call: TRBV5-6
cdr3_nt: TGTGCCAGCAGCTTGTTAGGCAGGGAGACTGGGGCCAACGTCCTGACTTTC
cdr3_aa: CASSLLGRETGANVLTF

clone_size: NA
d_call: NA
j_call: TRBJ2-7
v_call: TRBV18
cdr3_nt: TGTGCCAGCTCAAATGGCAGGAGCTACGAGCAGTACTTC
cdr3_aa: CASSNGRSYEQYF

clone_size: NA
d_call: NA
j_call: TRBJ2-3
v_call: TRBV11-3
cdr3_nt: TGTGCCAGCAGCTTTAAGGGCACAGATACGCAGTATTTT
cdr3_aa: CASSFKGTDTQYF

clone_size: NA
d_call: NA
j_call: TRBJ2-5
v_call: TRBV18
cdr3_nt: TGTGCCAGCTCACCTCGTCGCGGCAGGGAGGCGGAGACCCAGTACTTC
cdr3_aa: CASSPRRGREAETQYF

clone_size: NA
d_call: TRBD2
j_call: TRBJ2-1
v_call: TRBV18
cdr3_nt: TGTGCCAGCTCACGGGCACTAGCGGGCCTCGAGCAGTTCTTC
cdr3_aa: CASSRALAGLEQFF

clone_size: NA
d_call: TRBD2
j_call: TRBJ2-5
v_call: TRBV5-1
cdr3_nt: TGCGCCAGCCACAACGGGGGGCAAGAGACCCAGTACTTC
cdr3_aa: CASHNGGQETQYF

clone_size: NA
d_call: NA
j_call: TRBJ2-6
v_call: TRBV19
cdr3_nt: TGTGCCAGTAGTCTGGACAAAAGCTCTGGGGCCAACGTCCTGACTTTC
cdr3_aa: CASSLDKSSGANVLTF

clone_size: NA
d_call: TRBD1
j_call: TRBJ1-4
v_call: TRBV6-6
cdr3_nt: TGTGCCAGCAGTTACTCGAACAGGGGGCTGTCGGAAAAACTGTTTTTT
cdr3_aa: CASSYSNRGLSEKLFF

clone_size: NA
d_call: NA
j_call: TRBJ2-2
v_call: TRBV13
cdr3_nt: TGTGCCAGCACCACCTACGGGGAGCTGTTTTTT
cdr3_aa: CASTTYGELFF

clone_size: NA
d_call: NA
j_call: TRBJ1-5
v_call: TRBV27
cdr3_nt: TGTGCCAGCAGTTTATTAGGGGGAAATCAGCCCCAGCATTTT
cdr3_aa: CASSLLGGNQPQHF

clone_size: NA
d_call: NA
j_call: TRBJ2-5
v_call: TRBV5-1
cdr3_nt: TGCGCCAGCAGCTTGGCCTTAAGGACACTACCTTCCCCGGGGGAGCAGTACTTC
cdr3_aa: CASSLALRTLPSPGEQYF

clone_size: NA
d_call: NA
j_call: TRBJ1-2
v_call: TRBV6-1
cdr3_nt: TGTGCCAGCAGTAATCTACAGGGCTCTTGGGATGGCTACACCTTC
cdr3_aa: CASSNLQGSWDGYTF

clone_size: NA
d_call: TRBD2
j_call: TRBJ2-5
v_call: TRBV7-9
cdr3_nt: TGTGCCAGCAGCTTTACTAGCGGCCAAGAGACCCAGTACTTC
cdr3_aa: CASSFTSGQETQYF

clone_size: few
d_call: TRBD1
j_call: TRBJ1-1
v_call: TRBV13
cdr3_nt: TGTGCCAGCAGTTCTACTCAGGGGGCCCGGGAGACTGAAGCTTTCTTT
cdr3_aa: CASSSTQGARETEAFF

clone_size: NA
d_call: NA
j_call: TRBJ1-1
v_call: TRBV29-1
cdr3_nt: TGCAGCGTCGCGGGAGGGAGCACTGAAGCTTTCTTT
cdr3_aa: CSVAGGSTEAFF

clone_size: NA
d_call: TRBD1
j_call: TRBJ1-1
v_call: TRBV7-3
cdr3_nt: TGTGCCAGCAGCGAGCAGGGGGATGTCACTGAAGCTTTCTTT
cdr3_aa: CASSEQGDVTEAFF

clone_size: NA
d_call: NA
j_call: TRBJ2-2
v_call: TRBV5-7
cdr3_nt: TGTGCCAGCAGCTTCGACAGGAACACCGGGGAGCTGTTTTTT
cdr3_aa: CASSFDRNTGELFF

clone_size: once
d_call: NA
j_call: TRBJ2-7
v_call: TRBV6-6
cdr3_nt: TGTGCCAGCAGTTACCCGCTCTCCTACGAGCAGTACTTC
cdr3_aa: CASSYPLSYEQYF